The rows below give T cell receptor beta chains drawn from one sample of a study of metastatic and nonmetastatic thyroid tumors. MiXCR was used by TCRdb to re-call the PCR reads. Seen here are roughly 81,000 clones, 8% to 9.5% observed once, and the top ten hold around 8.5%. Sequencing was performed on blood. These receptors were taken from a female donor with papillary thyroid cancer or a benign thyroid nodule (not recorded which). Some clones in this sample may be carry-over from other donors' samples. The CDR3 runs from the conserved cysteine through the conserved F or W. A D gene is named only where the DNA matches it firmly. Rows give clone size only sometimes, using once, few, many, or a class for an expanded clone.

d_call,clone_size,v_call,j_call,cdr3_nt,cdr3_aa
TRBD1,many,TRBV7-9,TRBJ1-5,TGTGCCAGCAGCTCTCAGGGGGGTAGCAATCAGCCCCAGCATTTT,CASSSQGGSNQPQHF
NA,few,TRBV28,TRBJ1-1,TGTGCCAGCAGCGCGCAGGGGTACTACACTGAAGCTTTCTTT,CASSAQGYYTEAFF
TRBD1,many,TRBV9,TRBJ2-3,TGTGCCAGCAGCGGTCGACAGGGGAGGCCAGATACGCAGTATTTT,CASSGRQGRPDTQYF
NA,many,TRBV7-8,TRBJ2-5,TGTGCCAGCAGCCGAGGACAAATTCAAGAGACCCAGTACTTC,CASSRGQIQETQYF
NA,many,TRBV3-1,TRBJ2-1,TGTGCCAGCAGCCAAGTTGGTTTGAGAGGGGGGGATTCCTACAATGAGCAGTTCTTC,CASSQVGLRGGDSYNEQFF
TRBD1,few,TRBV4-1,TRBJ1-2,TGCGCCAGCAGCCAAGTCGGACAGGGTAACTATGGCTACACCTTC,CASSQVGQGNYGYTF
TRBD2,many,TRBV12-3/TRBV12-4,TRBJ2-3,TGTGCCAGCAGTTTCGGACTAGCCCCAGATACGCAGTATTTT,CASSFGLAPDTQYF
NA,many,TRBV6-1,TRBJ1-1,TGTGCCAGCAGTACCGGGATGAACACTGAAGCTTTCTTT,CASSTGMNTEAFF
NA,many,TRBV6-6,TRBJ2-2,TGTGCCAGCAGTTATCTCGCTAAGAACACCGGGGAGCTGTTTTTT,CASSYLAKNTGELFF
NA,few,TRBV6-1,TRBJ2-7,TGTGCCAGCAGTGTTACGTCTCAGTACTTC,CASSVTSQYF
NA,many,TRBV5-8,TRBJ2-5,TGTGCCAGCAGCTTGGGAGTTCAAGAGACCCAGTACTTC,CASSLGVQETQYF
NA,few,TRBV6-2/TRBV6-3,TRBJ1-1,TGTGCCAGCAGTTACTCGATCGCTCCGGCGACCAACACTGAAGCTTTCTTT,CASSYSIAPATNTEAFF
TRBD2,many,TRBV20-1,TRBJ2-1,TGCAGTGCCCTACGGGATAGCGGGGGTAATGAGCAGTTCTTC,CSALRDSGGNEQFF
NA,many,TRBV5-1,TRBJ2-2,TGCGCCAGCAGCTTGGGAACAGGGCCCGGGGAGCTGTTTTTT,CASSLGTGPGELFF
NA,few,TRBV12-3/TRBV12-4,TRBJ1-4,TGTGCCAGCCAATTCCGAGGGGGTTTTAATGAAAAACTGTTTTTT,CASQFRGGFNEKLFF
NA,many,TRBV10-2,TRBJ1-1,TGCGCCAGCGGCCGGCAAACGGGAACTGAAGCTTTCTTT,CASGRQTGTEAFF
TRBD2,few,TRBV13,TRBJ2-1,TGTGCCAGCAGCTTATGGCTAGCGGGGGGTGACAATGAGCAGTTCTTC,CASSLWLAGGDNEQFF
TRBD1,few,TRBV9,TRBJ1-2,TGTGCCAGCAGCGTAGCTCCCCGGGACAGGGGGCTTAACTATGGCTACACCTTC,CASSVAPRDRGLNYGYTF
NA,medium-sized,TRBV6-4,TRBJ2-2,TGTGCCAGCAGTGACGGAGCTAGCTCGAACACCGGGGAGCTGTTTTTT,CASSDGASSNTGELFF
NA,many,TRBV7-2,TRBJ1-2,TGTGCCAGCAGCTCGCAGGGGGGCTACACCTTC,CASSSQGGYTF
TRBD2,NA,TRBV6-5,TRBJ2-7,TGTGCCAGCAGTTACGACCAGCGGGGGAGCCGGGGCTACGAGCAGTACTTC,CASSYDQRGSRGYEQYF
NA,many,TRBV7-3,TRBJ1-2,TGTGCCAGCAGCACCGATGGCTACACCTTC,CASSTDGYTF
TRBD2,many,TRBV13,TRBJ2-5,TGTGCCAGCAGCTTCGGGCTAGCGGGGGGCCAAACCCAGTACTTC,CASSFGLAGGQTQYF
TRBD2,few,TRBV13,TRBJ2-5,TGTGCCAGCAGCTTACGAGCGGGGGCCCGCCAAGAGACCCAGTACTTC,CASSLRAGARQETQYF
NA,many,TRBV12-3/TRBV12-4,TRBJ1-2,TGTGCCAGCAGCCTAGAGGGGGTAGGGGGCTACACCTTC,CASSLEGVGGYTF
TRBD1,NA,TRBV9,TRBJ1-2,TGTGCCGGCAGCGAAACGGGGACAGGGAAAAACTATGGCCACACCTTC,CAGSETGTGKNYGHTF
NA,NA,TRBV20-1,TRBJ1-2,TGCAGTGCTAGAGAACTGACAGCTTCAGAATATGGCTACACCTTC,CSARELTASEYGYTF
TRBD1,many,TRBV19,TRBJ1-2,TGTGCCAGTGACAGGGGGGCTGGGTATGGCTACACCTTC,CASDRGAGYGYTF
NA,many,TRBV24-1,TRBJ2-1,TGTGCCACCAGTGACCCTTCCGGGACTGGCAACAATGAGCAGTTCTTC,CATSDPSGTGNNEQFF
NA,few,TRBV6-1,TRBJ2-7,TGTGCCAGCAGTGCCGCCGGGGACCGGGAAGAGAACGAGCAGTACTTC,CASSAAGDREENEQYF
NA,NA,TRBV30,TRBJ1-5,TGTGCCTGGAGTACCCAGTCCGTAGTGAGAAATCAGCCCCAGCATTTT,CAWSTQSVVRNQPQHF
NA,NA,TRBV6-2/TRBV6-3,TRBJ1-5,TGTGCAAGCAGTGTCCAGAAAAACAATCAGCCCCAGCATTTT,CASSVQKNNQPQHF
NA,few,TRBV4-1,TRBJ2-3,TGCGCCAGCAGTCAAGTCAAGGTTAGCACAGATACGCAGTATTTT,CASSQVKVSTDTQYF
NA,NA,TRBV19,TRBJ1-2,TGTGCCACCCTCAATCTGGACATCACTAACTATGGCTACACCTTC,CATLNLDITNYGYTF
NA,many,TRBV10-3,TRBJ2-3,TGTGCCATCAGTGAGTCGGGAAGCCTCACAGATACGCAGTATTTT,CAISESGSLTDTQYF
TRBD1,few,TRBV7-9,TRBJ2-5,TGTGCCAGCAGCCCACCCGGGACAGGGAGGGAGACCCAGTACTTC,CASSPPGTGRETQYF
NA,NA,TRBV12-3/TRBV12-4,TRBJ2-7,TGTGCCAGCAGTTTGGTTACAGCCTACGAGCAGTACTTC,CASSLVTAYEQYF
TRBD2,NA,TRBV6-1,TRBJ2-4,TGTGCCAGCACGTGGGCTAGCGGAGCCAAAAACATTCAGTACTTC,CASTWASGAKNIQYF
NA,many,TRBV20-1,TRBJ1-6,TGCAGTGCTAGAGAAACAAATTCACCCCTCCACTTT,CSARETNSPLHF
TRBD2,many,TRBV28,TRBJ2-5,TGTGCCAGCAGTCCGGTCGCGGGGGGCCTTGAGACCCAGTACTTC,CASSPVAGGLETQYF
NA,many,TRBV10-3,TRBJ2-5,TGTGCCATCAGACAGAAGCCGCAAGAGACCCAGTACTTC,CAIRQKPQETQYF
TRBD1,many,TRBV9,TRBJ1-2,TGTGCCAGCAGTGATACAGGGGGTTACTATGGCTACACCTTC,CASSDTGGYYGYTF
TRBD1,NA,TRBV28,TRBJ1-2,TGTGCCAGCAGGACAGGGGGGGCTTCCTATGGCTACACCTTC,CASRTGGASYGYTF
NA,many,TRBV11-3,TRBJ2-7,TGTGCCAGCAGCGCCCTTACGGGGTACGAGCAGTACTTC,CASSALTGYEQYF
NA,many,TRBV20-1,TRBJ1-1,TGCAGTGCTAGAGTGACAGGTCGGAGGACTGAAGCTTTCTTT,CSARVTGRRTEAFF
TRBD1,many,TRBV24-1,TRBJ2-7,TGTGCCACCAGTGATACTAGACAGGGGGTCTACGAGCAGTACTTC,CATSDTRQGVYEQYF
TRBD1,NA,TRBV6-1,TRBJ2-3,TGTGCCATCAGTGGACAGGGTGCGGGCACAGATACGCAGTATTTT,CAISGQGAGTDTQYF
NA,few,TRBV6-5,TRBJ1-3,TGCGCCAGCAGTTACATCCCGGGCCGGGGAGTTTCGGGAAACACCATATATTTT,CASSYIPGRGVSGNTIYF
NA,many,TRBV7-2,TRBJ1-2,TGTGCCAGCAGCTTAGACAGGAGATATGGCTACACCTTC,CASSLDRRYGYTF
TRBD2,NA,TRBV20-1,TRBJ2-1,TGCAGTGCTAACGGACTAGCGGGAAGCTCCTACAATGAGCAGTTCTTC,CSANGLAGSSYNEQFF
NA,few,TRBV18,TRBJ1-1,TGTGCCAGCTCAAGCGGGGGGCAAGTGAACACTGAAGCTTTCTTT,CASSSGGQVNTEAFF